This passage covers 18 T cell receptor beta chains from one sample sequenced in a study of T cell responses to AZD1222 COVID-19 vaccine (dated by TCRdb to the early 2020s). The library was obtained by the immunoSEQ multiplex PCR assay. Not all clones reach the TCRdb copy of this immuneACCESS table, which keeps in-frame sequences only. Checked studies attribute under half of the gap to unresolved V genes and leave the rest unexplained. The sample has around 99,000 clones on record, 85% to 95% of them singletons. The biggest ten clones account for roughly 13% of the sample. What the time point label conveys for this sample: baseline before first vaccination. The specimen comprised peripheral blood, sampled on day 0 of AZD1222 vaccination. The receptors derive from an adult in good health.

The chain is built from TRBV27 and TRBJ2-1; 15 nucleotides align to TRBD2. CDR3 length equals 17 residues. Germline-derived CDR1 and CDR2 are MNHEY and SMNVEV (reference sequence). Trimming took 4 bases from V and 10 from J; bases not matched to a gene: 11. CDR3 bases: TGTGCCAGCAGTTCATCACGCCCGGGACTAGCGGGAGGCGAGCAGTTCTTC. Its protein is CASSSSRPGLAGGEQFF.

The rearrangement links TRBV6-4 to TRBJ2-7; possibly TRBD1 or TRBD2 for D (5 bases each). Per the germline V gene, CDR1 is MRHNA and CDR2 is SNTAGT. V lost 4 bases and J lost 9, with 28 bases in between. There are 17 residues in the CDR3. CDR3 in amino acids: CASSVDTGTDLLRGQYF. The CDR3 nucleotides read TGTGCCAGCAGTGTAGATACCGGGACCGATTTACTACGTGGGCAGTACTTC.

This clone has at least ten counts. The V and J genes are TRBV19 and TRBJ2-1, with TRBD2 matching 8 bases. V shed 6 bases and J 5 bases; nucleotides not matched to a gene: 3. The CDR3 consists of 13 residues. Per germline, CDR1 LNHDA and CDR2 SQIVND (reference sequence). CDR3 nucleotides: TGTGCCAGTAGAGAACTAGCGGACAATGAGCAGTTCTTC. This encodes CASRELADNEQFF.

The rearrangement uses TRBV4-1 and TRBJ1-4; D gene unclear. Germline V CDR1 and CDR2: MGHRA, YSYEKL. V was shortened by 1 base and J by 7 bases, with 10 bases between the two germline ends. The CDR3 has 14 residues. The CDR3 region is CASSQVRVSEKLFF. CDR3 in DNA: TGCGCCAGCAGCCAAGTACGGGTGTCTGAAAAACTGTTTTTT.

This clone is a singleton in its sample. This chain uses TRBV6-5 with TRBJ2-1; D not resolved. V was clipped by 5 bases and J by 9 bases, with 14 bases between them. Germline V gene lookup returns CDR1 MNHEY and CDR2 SVGAGI. CDR3 length: 13 residues. The CDR3 loop is CASSQPGPGEQFF. DNA of the CDR3: TGTGCCAGCAGTCAACCCGGCCCCGGTGAGCAGTTCTTC.

This clone was seen once. The CDR3 nucleotides read TGTGCCAGTAGTAGGGGCAGGGGGTCCCACGAGCAGTACTTC. Its translation: CASSRGRGSHEQYF. The chain carries TRBV19 and TRBJ2-7; the match to TRBD1 covers 7 bases. Germline V lookup: CDR1 LNHDA, CDR2 SQIVND (reference sequence). The length of the CDR3 is 14 residues. After removal of 4 bases from V and 5 bases from J, the junction contained 8 bases not matched to a gene. Full variable domain (missing parts from reference TRBV19 and TRBJ2-7): DGGITQSPKYLFRKEGQNVTLSCEQNLNHDAMYWYRQDPGQGLRLIYYSQIVNDFQKGDIAEGYSVSREKKESFPLTVTSAQKNPTAFYLCASSRGRGSHEQYFGPGTRLTVT.

V gene TRBV25-1 combines with J gene TRBJ2-5; D gene ambiguous. Germline loops: CDR1 MGHDK, CDR2 SYGVNS. V was trimmed by 0 bases and J by 1 base, leaving 6 bases between them. The CDR3 is made up of 14 amino acids. CDR3 DNA: TGTGCCAGCAGTGAATATTTCCCCCAAGAGACCCAGTACTTC. Translation: CASSEYFPQETQYF.

This clone was counted a few times. J is TRBJ1-2 and V is TRBV30; possibly TRBD1 for D (5 bases). With 5 bases removed from V and 2 bases from J, the gap between germline ends came to 9 bases. CDR3 length: 12 amino acids. Looked up from germline, CDR1 is GTSNPN and CDR2 is SVGIG (reference sequence). The CDR3 reads CAWGHSNYGYTF. Here the CDR3 DNA reads TGTGCCTGGGGACACTCGAACTATGGCTACACCTTC.

J is TRBJ1-4 and V is TRBV4-1; TRBD1 might be the D (5 bases). V shed 1 base and J shed 5 bases, with 14 bases lying between them. Germline assignment: CDR1 MGHRA and CDR2 YSYEKL. This CDR3 is built from 16 residues. In DNA form, the CDR3 reads TGCGCCAGCAGCCAAGTTTTGGTGGGACGAAATGAAAAACTGTTTTTT. It yields the protein CASSQVLVGRNEKLFF.

The chain recombines TRBV7-2 with TRBJ2-7, with 8 bases that match TRBD2. The V gene's germline CDR1 is SGHTA and CDR2 FQGNSA. The CDR3 spans 18 residues. The J segment lost 7 bases and the V segment lost 2 bases, leaving 19 bases of the junction unmatched. The chain's CDR3 is CASSLRFGVAGHKGEQYF. CDR3 nucleotide sequence: TGTGCCAGCAGCTTAAGGTTTGGGGTAGCGGGACATAAAGGGGAGCAGTACTTC. Together with reference TRBV7-2 and TRBJ2-7, the CDR3 gives the full variable domain: GAGVSQSPSNKVTEKGKDVELRCDPISGHTALYWYRQSLGQGLEFLIYFQGNSAPDKSGLPSDRFSAERTGGSVSTLTIQRTQQEDSAVYLCASSLRFGVAGHKGEQYFGPGTRLTVT.

The chain has TRBV7-2 and TRBJ2-5, with a tentative D call TRBD2 (7 bases). The V gene lost 1 base and the J gene lost 2 bases, with 11 bases spanning the gap. CDR1 is SGHTA and CDR2 is FQGNSA in the germline V gene. The CDR3 sequence is 15 residues long. CDR3 loop: CASSLGRGGQETQYF. The CDR3 nucleotides read TGTGCCAGCAGCTTAGGGAGGGGGGGACAAGAGACCCAGTACTTC.

The CDR3 loop is CSVGSGRTDTQYF. The CDR3 nucleotides read TGCAGCGTTGGTAGCGGGAGAACAGATACGCAGTATTTT. The rearrangement links TRBV29-1 to TRBJ2-3, with 9 bases that match TRBD2. The CDR3 runs to 13 residues. The J segment lost 3 bases and the V segment lost 4 bases, leaving 2 bases of the junction unmatched. From germline, CDR1 is SQVTM and CDR2 ANQGSEA.

This chain uses TRBV27 with TRBJ1-1, with D tentatively TRBD1 (6 bases). The V end was cut by 5 bases, the J end by 1 base, with 20 bases between. Looked up from germline, CDR1 is MNHEY and CDR2 is SMNVEV (reference sequence). The CDR3 totals 17 residues. Here the CDR3 reads CASSLTIQGSGNTEAFF. For the CDR3, the DNA is TGTGCCAGCAGTCTGACAATACAGGGTTCAGGGAACACTGAAGCTTTCTTT.

This clone was recorded a few times. The genes are TRBV11-2 and TRBJ1-2; no firm D call. Deletions cut 2 bases from V and 2 bases from J, with 6 bases between. The CDR3 loop spans 13 amino acids. Germline lookup yields CDR1 SGHAT and CDR2 FQNNGV. In DNA form, the CDR3 reads TGTGCCAGCAGCTTAAACGGGAACTATGGCTACACCTTC. Translation gives CASSLNGNYGYTF. Drawing the rest from reference TRBV11-2 and TRBJ1-2, the complete variable domain is EAGVAQSPRYKIIEKRQSVAFWCNPISGHATLYWYQQILGQGPKLLIQFQNNGVVDDSQLPKDRFSAERLKGVDSTLKIQPAKLEDSAVYLCASSLNGNYGYTFGSGTRLTVV.

The chain combines TRBV28 with TRBJ2-7; no definite D call. The CDR3 consists of 12 residues. The V and J ends lost 3 bases and 4 bases respectively, with 7 bases between them. Germline V gives CDR1 MDHEN, CDR2 SYDVKM. CDR3 sequence: CASSFLEYEQYF. For the CDR3, the DNA is TGTGCCAGCAGTTTTTTGGAGTACGAGCAGTACTTC.

This sequence joins TRBV19 and TRBJ1-2; 7 bases agree with TRBD1. Germline CDR1 and CDR2: LNHDA and SQIVND (reference sequence). The CDR3 spans 14 residues. The ends lost 0 bases at V and 4 bases at J; junction bases unmatched: 2. The CDR3 nucleotides read TGTGCCAGTAGTATAGACAGGGGGACCTATGGCTACACCTTC. This translates into CASSIDRGTYGYTF. Based on the CDR3 plus reference TRBV19 and TRBJ1-2, the full variable domain is DGGITQSPKYLFRKEGQNVTLSCEQNLNHDAMYWYRQDPGQGLRLIYYSQIVNDFQKGDIAEGYSVSREKKESFPLTVTSAQKNPTAFYLCASSIDRGTYGYTFGSGTRLTVV.

This chain uses TRBV4-1 with TRBJ1-1, with D uncertain. Germline V lookup: CDR1 MGHRA, CDR2 YSYEKL. The germline V and J ends were trimmed by 3 bases and 1 base, with 12 bases remaining between them. The CDR3 has 15 residues. CDR3: CASSHGRGGNTEAFF. The CDR3 DNA sequence: TGCGCCAGCAGCCATGGACGGGGAGGGAACACTGAAGCTTTCTTT.

This clone was found once. The rearrangement links TRBV6-5 to TRBJ1-1, with D unclear. V was cut by 0 bases and J by 4 bases, with 6 bases left in between. Germline CDR1 reads MNHEY; CDR2 reads SVGAGI. The CDR3 consists of 13 residues. This chain's CDR3 is CASSYSGPTEAFF. CDR3 DNA: TGTGCCAGCAGTTACTCCGGCCCCACTGAAGCTTTCTTT.